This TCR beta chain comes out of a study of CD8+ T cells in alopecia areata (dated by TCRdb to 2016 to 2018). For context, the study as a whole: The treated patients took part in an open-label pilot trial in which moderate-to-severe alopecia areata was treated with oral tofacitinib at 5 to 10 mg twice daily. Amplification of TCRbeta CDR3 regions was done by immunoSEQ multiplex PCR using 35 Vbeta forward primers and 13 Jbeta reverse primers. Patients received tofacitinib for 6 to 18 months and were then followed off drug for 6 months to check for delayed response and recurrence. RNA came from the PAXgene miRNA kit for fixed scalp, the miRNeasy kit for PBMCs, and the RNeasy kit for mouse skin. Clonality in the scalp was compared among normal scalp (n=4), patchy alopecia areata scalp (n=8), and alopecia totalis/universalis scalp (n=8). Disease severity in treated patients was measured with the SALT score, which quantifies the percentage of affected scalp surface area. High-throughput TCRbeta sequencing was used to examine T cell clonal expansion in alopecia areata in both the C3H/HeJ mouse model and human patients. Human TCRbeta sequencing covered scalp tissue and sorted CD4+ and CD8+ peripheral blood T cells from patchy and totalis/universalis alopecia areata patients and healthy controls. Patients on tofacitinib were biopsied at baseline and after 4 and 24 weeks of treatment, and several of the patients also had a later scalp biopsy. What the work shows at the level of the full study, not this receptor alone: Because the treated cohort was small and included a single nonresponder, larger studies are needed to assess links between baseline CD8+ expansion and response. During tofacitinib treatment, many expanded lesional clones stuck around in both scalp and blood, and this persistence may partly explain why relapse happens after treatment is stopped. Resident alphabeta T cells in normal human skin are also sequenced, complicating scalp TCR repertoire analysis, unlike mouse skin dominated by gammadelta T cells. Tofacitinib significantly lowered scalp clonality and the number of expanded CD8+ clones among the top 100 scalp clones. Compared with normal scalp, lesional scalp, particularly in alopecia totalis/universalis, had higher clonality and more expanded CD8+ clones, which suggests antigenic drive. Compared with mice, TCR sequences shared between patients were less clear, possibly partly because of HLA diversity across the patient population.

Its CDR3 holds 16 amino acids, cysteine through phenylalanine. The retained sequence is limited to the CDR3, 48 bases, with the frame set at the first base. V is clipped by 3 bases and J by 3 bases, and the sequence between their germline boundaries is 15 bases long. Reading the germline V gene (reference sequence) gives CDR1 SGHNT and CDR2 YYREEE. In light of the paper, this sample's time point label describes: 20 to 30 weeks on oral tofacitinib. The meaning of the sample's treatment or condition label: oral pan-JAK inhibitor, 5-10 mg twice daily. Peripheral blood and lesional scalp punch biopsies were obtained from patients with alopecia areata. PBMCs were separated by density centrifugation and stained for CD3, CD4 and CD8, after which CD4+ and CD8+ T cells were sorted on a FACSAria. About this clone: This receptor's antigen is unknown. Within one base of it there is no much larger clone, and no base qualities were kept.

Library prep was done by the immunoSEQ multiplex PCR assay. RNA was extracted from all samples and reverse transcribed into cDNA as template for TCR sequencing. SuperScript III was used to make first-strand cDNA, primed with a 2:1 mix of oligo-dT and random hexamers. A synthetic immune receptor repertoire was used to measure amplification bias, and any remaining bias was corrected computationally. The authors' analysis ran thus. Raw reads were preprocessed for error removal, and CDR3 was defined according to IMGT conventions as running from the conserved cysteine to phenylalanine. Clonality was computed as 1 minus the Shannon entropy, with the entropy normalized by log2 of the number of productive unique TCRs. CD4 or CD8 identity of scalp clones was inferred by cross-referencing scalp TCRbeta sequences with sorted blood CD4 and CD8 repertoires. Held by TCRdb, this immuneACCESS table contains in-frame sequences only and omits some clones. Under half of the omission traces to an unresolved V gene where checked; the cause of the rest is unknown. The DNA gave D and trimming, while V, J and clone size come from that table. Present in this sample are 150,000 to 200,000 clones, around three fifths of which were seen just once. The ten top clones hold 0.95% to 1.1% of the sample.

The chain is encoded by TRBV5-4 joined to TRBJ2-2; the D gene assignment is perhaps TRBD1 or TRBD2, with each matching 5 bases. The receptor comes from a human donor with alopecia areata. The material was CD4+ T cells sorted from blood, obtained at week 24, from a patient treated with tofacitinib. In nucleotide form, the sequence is TGTGCCAGCAGCTCTCCCGGGACGTTAGACACCGGGGAGCTGTTTTTT. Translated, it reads CASSSPGTLDTGELFF.